This TCR beta chain was recorded in a study of breast tumors, draining lymph nodes, adjacent tissues (dated by TCRdb to 2016 to 2017). A note on the overall study: The study compared TCR beta repertoires across tumor, adjacent nontumor tissue and axillary lymph nodes from breast cancer patients. The study aimed to assess the relationships and possible T-cell exchange between tumor, surrounding tissue and draining lymph node repertoires in human breast cancer.

This clonotype was recorded many times. Its target antigen remains unknown. No quality values exist for individual bases; no much larger clone is one base distant. Study-wide findings and limitations: The similarity between tumor and nontumor tissue repertoires was significantly greater in luminal-like breast cancer than in basal-like breast cancer. The data were judged consistent with most tumor T cells deriving from the lymph node and then expanding within tumor tissue. The conclusion that tumor T cells originate in lymph nodes was presented as consistent with a hypothesis rather than as directly demonstrated. T-cell repertoire diversity in tumors was found to be lower than in lymph nodes but higher than in nontumor tissue, and preferential V and J gene usage was observed.

Sequencing instrument: Illumina HiSeq 2000. TCR beta chain libraries were generated by multiplex PCR amplification. High-throughput sequencing was used to analyze the amplified TCR beta chain products. TCRdb redid the processing of the public reads, applying fastp at Q25 and MiXCR, and retained in-frame beta chains. Every entry covers one CDR3 protein and lists the most common genes and DNA from its rows. For this sample there are some 47,000 distinct CDR3 sequences; under 45% appear just once. The ten largest clones take up over 9.5% of the sample. The source material was breast tumor tissue. The receptor's source is a female donor with breast cancer. Some clones in this sample may be carry-over from other donors' samples.

The CDR3 in this case is CASSPAGDGGYTF. The sequenced DNA is TGTGCCAGCTCACCGGCAGGAGACGGTGGCTACACCTTC. The rearranged segments are TRBV18 and TRBJ1-2; the D gene cannot be resolved reliably. Counted from cysteine to phenylalanine, this CDR3 has 13 amino acids. The read is trimmed to its CDR3 DNA, 39 bases read in frame from base 1. The trim is 3 bases for V and 7 bases for J, with a gap of 12 bases between the germline ends. According to the germline V gene, CDR1 reads KGHSH and CDR2 reads LQKENI.